A selection of T cell receptor beta chains follows, all from one sample in a study of cytomegalovirus exposure and HLA in healthy donors. Measured with immunoSEQ multiplex PCR; TCRdb has only the in-frame clones, and not every one. The sample contains about 150,000 clones, approximately 70% of which appear only once. The material sequenced was PBMCs. These receptors all come from a young woman in good health and CMV-seronegative. Each CDR3 is given with its conserved first and last residue. A D gene is named only where the DNA matches it firmly. Clone size, where shown, is once, few, many, or a class for clones that have expanded.

cdr3_length	v_call	j_call	clone_size	d_call	cdr3_aa	cdr3_nt
16	TRBV7-7	TRBJ2-5	NA	TRBD2	CASSPGLAAHQETQYF	TGTGCCAGCAGCCCGGGACTAGCGGCACACCAAGAGACCCAGTACTTC
13	TRBV2	TRBJ1-4	NA	TRBD1	CASRQQDRGKLFF	TGTGCCAGCAGACAACAGGACAGGGGAAAACTGTTTTTT
14	TRBV2	TRBJ1-2	NA	TRBD1	CASRVQGIGYGYTF	TGTGCCAGCAGAGTACAGGGGATTGGCTATGGCTACACCTTC
15	TRBV29-1	TRBJ2-1	few	NA	CSGAGTPREYNEQFF	TGCAGCGGAGCCGGGACACCTAGAGAATACAATGAGCAGTTCTTC
16	TRBV7-3	TRBJ2-1	NA	TRBD2	CASSLTLAGGPDEQFF	TGTGCCAGCAGCTTAACCCTAGCGGGGGGGCCAGATGAGCAGTTCTTC
15	TRBV14	TRBJ2-5	once	NA	CASSQAFTSTETQYF	TGTGCCAGCAGCCAAGCTTTTACTAGCACAGAGACCCAGTACTTC
11	TRBV7-9	TRBJ1-1	NA	NA	CASSQRTEAFF	TGTGCCAGCAGCCAGCGAACTGAAGCTTTCTTT
15	TRBV6-1	TRBJ1-1	NA	TRBD1	CASSPAGTGNTEAFF	TGTGCCAGCAGTCCCGCCGGGACAGGGAACACTGAAGCTTTCTTT
13	TRBV6-5	TRBJ1-5	NA	TRBD1	CASSRTGAQPQHF	TGTGCCAGCAGCAGGACAGGGGCGCAGCCCCAGCATTTT
15	TRBV21-1	TRBJ2-5	NA	NA	CASSKEPGGGETQYF	TGTGCCAGCAGCAAAGAACCGGGGGGCGGTGAGACCCAGTACTTC
18	TRBV5-6	TRBJ1-1	NA	TRBD1	CASSLFTGTGLMNTEAFF	TGTGCCAGCAGCTTGTTTACAGGGACAGGTCTCATGAACACTGAAGCTTTCTTT
15	TRBV6-5	TRBJ1-3	NA	NA	CASSYSRVPGNTIYF	TGTGCCAGCAGTTACTCCCGGGTCCCTGGAAACACCATATATTTT
18	TRBV28	TRBJ1-1	NA	TRBD1	CASSYPGQGAAFEPEAFF	TGTGCCAGCAGTTATCCGGGACAGGGGGCTGCGTTCGAACCTGAAGCTTTCTTT
17	TRBV7-3	TRBJ2-3	NA	NA	CASSPQSTGVSTDTQYF	TGTGCCAGCAGCCCTCAATCGACAGGCGTCAGCACAGATACGCAGTATTTT
13	TRBV5-1	TRBJ2-2	NA	NA	CASSGAEAGELFF	TGCGCCAGCAGCGGGGCAGAGGCCGGGGAGCTGTTTTTT
16	TRBV6-4	TRBJ1-2	NA	TRBD1	CASSDSGGQGPAIYTF	TGTGCCAGCAGTGACTCCGGAGGACAGGGTCCAGCGATCTACACCTTC
14	TRBV19	TRBJ1-5	few	NA	CASSQGLGNQPQHF	TGTGCCAGTAGTCAGGGGCTTGGCAATCAGCCCCAGCATTTT
13	TRBV5-5	TRBJ1-2	NA	NA	CASSFRGWGGYTF	TGTGCCAGCAGCTTCCGAGGGTGGGGAGGCTACACCTTC
17	TRBV9	TRBJ2-2	NA	TRBD1	CASSADPGQGFTGELFF	TGTGCCAGCAGCGCCGATCCGGGACAGGGATTCACCGGGGAGCTGTTTTTT
12	TRBV19	TRBJ2-1	NA	NA	CASSYTYNEQFF	TGTGCCAGTAGTTATACATACAATGAGCAGTTCTTC
13	TRBV19	TRBJ2-1	NA	NA	CASSIGSLNEQFF	TGTGCCAGTAGTATAGGGAGCCTCAATGAGCAGTTCTTC
19	TRBV5-1	TRBJ2-4	few	TRBD2	CASSLDFLGLAGIENSQYF	TGCGCCAGCAGCCTCGACTTCCTCGGACTAGCGGGGATCGAAAACAGTCAGTACTTC
15	TRBV6-5	TRBJ2-1	NA	TRBD2	CASSGTSGRGNEQFF	TGTGCCAGCAGTGGGACTAGCGGGAGAGGCAATGAGCAGTTCTTC
16	TRBV6-4	TRBJ2-3	NA	NA	CASSRDSISRTDTQYF	TGTGCCAGCAGTCGAGATTCTATTTCACGGACAGATACGCAGTATTTT
15	TRBV15	TRBJ1-1	NA	TRBD1	CATSSGQAEGTEAFF	TGTGCCACCAGCAGCGGACAGGCCGAGGGCACTGAAGCTTTCTTT
16	TRBV28	TRBJ2-4	NA	TRBD1	CASSPPGTGTGNIQYF	TGTGCCAGCAGTCCGCCTGGGACAGGGACGGGAAACATTCAGTACTTC
15	TRBV28	TRBJ2-7	NA	TRBD2	CASSFGRAGTHEQYF	TGTGCCAGCAGTTTCGGGAGGGCAGGCACCCACGAGCAGTACTTC
16	TRBV10-3	TRBJ2-1	NA	NA	CAISESAAVGMNEQFF	TGTGCCATCAGTGAGTCAGCGGCTGTGGGGATGAATGAGCAGTTCTTC
16	TRBV9	TRBJ1-2	NA	TRBD1	CASSQAEGAIGYGYTF	TGTGCCAGCAGTCAAGCGGAGGGGGCGATCGGCTATGGCTACACCTTC